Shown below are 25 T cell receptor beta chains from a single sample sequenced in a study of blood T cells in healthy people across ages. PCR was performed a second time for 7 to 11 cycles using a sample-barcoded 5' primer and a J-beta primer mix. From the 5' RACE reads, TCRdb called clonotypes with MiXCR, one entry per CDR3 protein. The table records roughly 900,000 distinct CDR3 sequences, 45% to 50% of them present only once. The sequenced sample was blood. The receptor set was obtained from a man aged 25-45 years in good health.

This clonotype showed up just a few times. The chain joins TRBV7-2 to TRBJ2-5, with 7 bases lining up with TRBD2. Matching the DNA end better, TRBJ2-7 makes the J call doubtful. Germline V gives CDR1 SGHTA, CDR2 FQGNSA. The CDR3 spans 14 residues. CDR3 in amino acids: CASSRGLTAHEQYF. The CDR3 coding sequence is TGTGCCAGCAGCAGGGGACTAACGGCCCACGAGCAGTACTTC.

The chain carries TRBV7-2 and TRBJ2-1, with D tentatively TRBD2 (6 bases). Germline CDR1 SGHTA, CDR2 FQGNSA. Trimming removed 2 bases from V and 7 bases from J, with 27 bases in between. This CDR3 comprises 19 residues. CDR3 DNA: TGTGCCAGCAGCTTACTGTCGGGGGACCAATCTGGTTTGGAGAATGAGCAGTTCTTC. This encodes CASSLLSGDQSGLENEQFF.

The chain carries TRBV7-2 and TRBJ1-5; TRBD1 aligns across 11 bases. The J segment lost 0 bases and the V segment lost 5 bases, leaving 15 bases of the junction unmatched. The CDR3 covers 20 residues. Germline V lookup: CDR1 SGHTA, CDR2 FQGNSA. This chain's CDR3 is CASSPKEPGQGEYSNQPQHF. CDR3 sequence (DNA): TGTGCCAGCAGCCCAAAAGAACCGGGACAGGGGGAATATAGCAATCAGCCCCAGCATTTT.

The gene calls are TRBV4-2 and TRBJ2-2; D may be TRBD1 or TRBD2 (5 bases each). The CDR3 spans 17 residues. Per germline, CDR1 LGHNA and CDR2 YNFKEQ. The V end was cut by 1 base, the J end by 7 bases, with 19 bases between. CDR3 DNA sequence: TGTGCCAGCAGCCAAGGGACCCGGGACCAATTCGGCGGGGAGCTGTTTTTT. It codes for CASSQGTRDQFGGELFF.

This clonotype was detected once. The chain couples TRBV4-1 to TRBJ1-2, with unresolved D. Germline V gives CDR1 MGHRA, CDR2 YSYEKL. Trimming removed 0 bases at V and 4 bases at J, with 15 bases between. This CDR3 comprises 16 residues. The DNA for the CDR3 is TGCGCCAGCAGCCAAGATTTATCGACGGTATTCTATGGCTACACCTTC. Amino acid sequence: CASSQDLSTVFYGYTF.

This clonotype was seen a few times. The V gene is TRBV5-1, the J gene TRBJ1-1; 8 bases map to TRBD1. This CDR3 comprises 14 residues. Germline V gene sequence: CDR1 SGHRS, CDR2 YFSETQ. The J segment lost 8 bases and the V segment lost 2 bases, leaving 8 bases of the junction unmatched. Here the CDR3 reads CASSFGQGSLEAFF. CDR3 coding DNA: TGCGCCAGCAGCTTCGGACAGGGAAGTCTCGAAGCTTTCTTT.

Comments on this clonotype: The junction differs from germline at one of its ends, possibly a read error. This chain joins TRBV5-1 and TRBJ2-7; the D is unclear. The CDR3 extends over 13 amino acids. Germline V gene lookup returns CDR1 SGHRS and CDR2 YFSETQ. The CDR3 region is CASSGGSFHERYF. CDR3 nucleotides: TGCGCCAGCAGTGGCGGAAGCTTCCACGAGCGGTACTTC.

CDR3 protein: CASRGHRGRNTGELFF. The DNA for the CDR3 is TGCGCCAGCAGAGGACACAGGGGGAGGAACACCGGGGAGCTGTTTTTT. The chain recombines TRBV5-1 with TRBJ2-2; 8 nucleotides align to TRBD1. Unmatched junction bases numbered 7, after V lost 5 bases and J lost 1 base. Germline loops: CDR1 SGHRS, CDR2 YFSETQ. CDR3 length equals 16 residues.

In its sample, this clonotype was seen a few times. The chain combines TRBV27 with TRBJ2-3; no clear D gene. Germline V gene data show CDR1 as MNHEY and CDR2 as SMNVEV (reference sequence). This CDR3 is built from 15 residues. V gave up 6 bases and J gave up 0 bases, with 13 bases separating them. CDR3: CASSRKTTSTDTQYF. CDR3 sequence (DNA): TGTGCCAGCAGCCGTAAGACGACTAGCACAGATACGCAGTATTTT.

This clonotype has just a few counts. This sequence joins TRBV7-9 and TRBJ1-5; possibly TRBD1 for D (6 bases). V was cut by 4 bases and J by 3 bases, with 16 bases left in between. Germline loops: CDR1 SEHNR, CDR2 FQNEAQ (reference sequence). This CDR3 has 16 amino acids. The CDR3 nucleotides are TGTGCCAGCAGCTACGTACAGGGTTTGGACAATCAGCCCCAGCATTTT. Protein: CASSYVQGLDNQPQHF. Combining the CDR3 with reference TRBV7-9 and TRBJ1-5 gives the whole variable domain DTGVSQNPRHKITKRGQNVTFRCDPISEHNRLYWYRQTLGQGPEFLTYFQNEAQLEKSRLLSDRFSAERPKGSFSTLEIQRTEQGDSAMYLCASSYVQGLDNQPQHFGDGTRLSIL.

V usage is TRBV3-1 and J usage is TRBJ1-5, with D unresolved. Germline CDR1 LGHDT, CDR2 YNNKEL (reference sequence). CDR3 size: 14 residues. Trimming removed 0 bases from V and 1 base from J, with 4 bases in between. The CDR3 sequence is CASSQEYSNQPQHF. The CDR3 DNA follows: TGTGCCAGCAGCCAAGAATACAGCAATCAGCCCCAGCATTTT. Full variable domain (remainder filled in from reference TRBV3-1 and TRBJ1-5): DTAVSQTPKYLVTQMGNDKSIKCEQNLGHDTMYWYKQDSKKFLKIMFSYNNKELIINETVPNRFSPKSPDKAHLNLHINSLELGDSAVYFCASSQEYSNQPQHFGDGTRLSIL.

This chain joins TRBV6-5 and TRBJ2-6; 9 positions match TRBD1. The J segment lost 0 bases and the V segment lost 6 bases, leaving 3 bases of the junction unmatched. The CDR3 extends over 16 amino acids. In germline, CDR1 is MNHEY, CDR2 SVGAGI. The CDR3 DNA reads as TGTGCCAGCAGGGGACAGGGAAGCTCTGGGGCCAACGTCCTGACTTTC. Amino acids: CASRGQGSSGANVLTF.

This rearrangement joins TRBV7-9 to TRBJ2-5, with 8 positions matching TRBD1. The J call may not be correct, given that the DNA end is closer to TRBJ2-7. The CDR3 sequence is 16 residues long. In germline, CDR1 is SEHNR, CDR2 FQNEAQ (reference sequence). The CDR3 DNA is TGTGCCAGCAGCCCAGGGACAGGCGCCCAGCCTTACGAGCAGTACTTC. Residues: CASSPGTGAQPYEQYF.

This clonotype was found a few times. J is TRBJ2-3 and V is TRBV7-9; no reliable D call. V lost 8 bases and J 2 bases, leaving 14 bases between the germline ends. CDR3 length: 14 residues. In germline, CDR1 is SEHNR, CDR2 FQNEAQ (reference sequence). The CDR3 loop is CASLGRRITDTQYF. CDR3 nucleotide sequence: TGTGCCAGCCTCGGACGGAGAATCACAGATACGCAGTATTTT.

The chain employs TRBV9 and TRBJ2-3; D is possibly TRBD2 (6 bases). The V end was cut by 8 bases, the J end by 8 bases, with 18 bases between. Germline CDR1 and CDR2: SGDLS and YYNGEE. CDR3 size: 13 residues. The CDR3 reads CARGTPPIVTQYF. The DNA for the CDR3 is TGTGCCAGGGGGACTCCCCCTATCGTTACGCAGTATTTT.

The chain's CDR3 is CSVEDLRASGGHGQYF. CDR3 bases: TGCAGCGTTGAAGATCTGAGGGCTAGCGGGGGGCATGGCCAGTACTTC. V gene TRBV29-1 combines with J gene TRBJ2-5; 11 bases are shared with TRBD2. The CDR3 is made up of 16 amino acids. After removal of 0 bases from V and 10 bases from J, the junction contained 13 bases not matched to a gene. Germline assignment: CDR1 SQVTM and CDR2 ANQGSEA.

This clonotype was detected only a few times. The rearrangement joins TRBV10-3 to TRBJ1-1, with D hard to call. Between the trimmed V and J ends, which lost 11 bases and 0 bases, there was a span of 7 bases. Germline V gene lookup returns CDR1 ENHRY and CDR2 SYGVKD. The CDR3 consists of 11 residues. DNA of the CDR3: TGTGCCGTAACAGTGAACACTGAAGCTTTCTTT. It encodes CAVTVNTEAFF.

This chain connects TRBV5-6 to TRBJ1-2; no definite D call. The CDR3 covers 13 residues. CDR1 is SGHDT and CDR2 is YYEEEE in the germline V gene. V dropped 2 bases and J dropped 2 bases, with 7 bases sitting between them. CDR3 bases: TGTGCCAGCAGCTTTAAGAAAAACTATGGCTACACCTTC. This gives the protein CASSFKKNYGYTF.

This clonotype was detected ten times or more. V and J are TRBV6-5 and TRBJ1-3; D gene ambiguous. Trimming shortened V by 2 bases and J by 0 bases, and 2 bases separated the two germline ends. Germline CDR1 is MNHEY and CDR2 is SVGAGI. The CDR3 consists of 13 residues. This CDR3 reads CASSYNSGNTIYF. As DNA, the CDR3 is TGTGCCAGCAGTTACAACTCTGGAAACACCATATATTTT.

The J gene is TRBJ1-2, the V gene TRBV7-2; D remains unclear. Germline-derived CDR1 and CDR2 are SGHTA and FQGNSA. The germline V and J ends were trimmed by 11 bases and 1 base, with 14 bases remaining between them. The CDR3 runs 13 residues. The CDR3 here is CASAGTINYGYTF. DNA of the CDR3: TGTGCCTCGGCGGGTACTATTAACTATGGCTACACCTTC.

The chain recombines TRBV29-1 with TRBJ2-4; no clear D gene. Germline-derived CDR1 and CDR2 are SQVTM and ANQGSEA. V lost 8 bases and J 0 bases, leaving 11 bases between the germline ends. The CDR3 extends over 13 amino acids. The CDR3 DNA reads TGCAGCACCCGTGGCCTAGCCAAAAACATTCAGTACTTC. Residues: CSTRGLAKNIQYF.

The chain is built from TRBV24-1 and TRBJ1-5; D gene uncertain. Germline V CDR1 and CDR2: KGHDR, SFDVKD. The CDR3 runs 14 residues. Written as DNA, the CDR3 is TGTGACACTAACACGGGCGATAGCAATCAGCCCCAGCATTTT. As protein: CDTNTGDSNQPQHF.

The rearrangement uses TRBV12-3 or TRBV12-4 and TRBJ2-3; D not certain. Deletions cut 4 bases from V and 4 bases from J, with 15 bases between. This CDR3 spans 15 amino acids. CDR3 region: CASSYSSLRADTQYF. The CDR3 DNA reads TGTGCCAGCAGTTATTCGAGCCTTCGGGCAGATACGCAGTATTTT.

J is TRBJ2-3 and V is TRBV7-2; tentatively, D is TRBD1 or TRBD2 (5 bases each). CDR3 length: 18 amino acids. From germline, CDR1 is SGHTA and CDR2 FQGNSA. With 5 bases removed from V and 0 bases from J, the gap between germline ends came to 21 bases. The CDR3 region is CASSRPRGFLTSTDTQYF. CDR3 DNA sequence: TGTGCCAGCAGCCGTCCCCGGGGCTTTTTAACCAGCACAGATACGCAGTATTTT.

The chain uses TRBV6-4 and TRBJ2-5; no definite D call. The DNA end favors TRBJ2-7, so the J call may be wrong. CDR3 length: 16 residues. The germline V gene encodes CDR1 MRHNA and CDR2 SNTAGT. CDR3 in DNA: TGTGCCAGCAGTGACGAGACTTCCGAAATCATCTACGAGCAGTACTTC. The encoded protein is CASSDETSEIIYEQYF.